Each of the 2 T cell receptor beta chains below was sequenced from the same sample in a study of OX40 agonist ivuxolimab in advanced cancers. The assay was immunoSEQ multiplex PCR, and TCRdb's table has in-frame clones only and misses some. This table holds 70,000 to 85,000 clones, over 85% found once. This sample comprised CD4+ or CD8+ T cells sorted from blood, obtained in a trial of the OX40 agonist ivuxolimab. These receptors came from an adult with an advanced solid tumor such as melanoma, head and neck, liver or kidney cancer.

The V and J genes are TRBV6-5 and TRBJ2-3, with D perhaps assigned TRBD1 or TRBD2 (7 bases each). This CDR3 has 15 residues. The V gene lost 5 bases and the J gene lost 2 bases, with 14 bases spanning the gap. Germline assignment: CDR1 MNHEY and CDR2 SVGAGI. The CDR3 DNA follows: TGTGCCAGCAGTCTCAGGGGGGGGATCACAGATACGCAGTATTTT. It encodes CASSLRGGITDTQYF.

The chain carries TRBV9 and TRBJ2-7; D is possibly TRBD1 (7 bases). Deletions cut 2 bases from V and 1 base from J, with 13 bases between. CDR1 and CDR2 from the germline V gene are SGDLS and YYNGEE. The CDR3 contains 15 residues. CDR3 amino acids: CASSVEGGQSYEQYF. Written as DNA, the CDR3 is TGTGCCAGCAGCGTCGAGGGGGGACAGTCCTACGAGCAGTACTTC.